This T cell receptor beta chain is drawn from a study of shared clonotypes between healthy human individuals. Study observations and caveats: Since donors were few, the genetic and exposure-history diversity represented was limited. Only blood samples were collected, and tissue repertoires likely differ. Generally, naive subsets (rather than memory subsets) showed larger estimated richness.

V lost 0 bases and J 10 bases, leaving 10 bases between the germline ends. The CDR3 runs to 13 residues. The germline CDR1 and CDR2 sequences are LNHNV and YYDKDF (reference sequence). Points on this clone: Its antigen is as yet unknown.

The assay was immunoSEQ multiplex PCR, and TCRdb's table has in-frame clones only and misses some. The sample lists approximately 1.5 million clones, approximately 98% occurring once. This chain uses TRBV15 with TRBJ2-1; D not certain. The specimen sequenced was naive CD4+ T cells sorted from blood. As for subset: CD45RA+ positively selected. The clonotype comes from a man aged 25-45 years in good health. The CDR3 reads CATSRDTLREQFF. The CDR3 region has the DNA TGTGCCACCAGCAGAGATACCCTACGAGAGCAGTTCTTC.